This T cell receptor beta chain is from a study of CD8+ T cells in alopecia areata. As the sequencing template, cDNA was produced by extracting RNA and reverse transcribing it. The method was immunoSEQ multiplex PCR; TCRdb's version includes in-frame clones alone and lacks a portion of them. The data contain more than 9,000 clones, 57% of them singletons. This CDR3 comprises 13 residues. Germline V gene lookup returns CDR1 MNHEY and CDR2 SMNVEV (reference sequence). The V and J ends lost 9 bases and 7 bases, in that order; junction bases with no gene match: 6. Lesional scalp tissue (obtained by punch biopsy) and peripheral blood were collected from alopecia areata patients.

This chain connects TRBV27 to TRBJ2-1; 10 nucleotides match TRBD2. Sequenced input: skin. The clonotype originates from a human donor with alopecia areata. The CDR3 sequence: CARSSGSDNEQFF. CDR3 bases: TGTGCCAGGTCTAGCGGGAGTGATAATGAGCAGTTCTTC.